Below, 13 T cell receptor beta chains from the same sample are listed, as sequenced in a study of T cells after yellow fever vaccination. TCRdb passed the 5' RACE reads through MiXCR, listing each CDR3 protein once. The repertoire holds 450,000 to 650,000 distinct CDR3 sequences, with less than 15% as singletons. Here the sequenced sample was PBMCs, taken on the day of the yellow fever booster vaccination. These receptors were obtained from a man aged 25 to 40 who received the YFV17D yellow fever vaccine.

The rearrangement links TRBV3-1 to TRBJ2-1, with 13 nucleotides matching TRBD2. This CDR3 is 15 amino acids long. V shed 2 bases, J shed 7 bases, and the junction held 2 bases outside the gene matches. The germline V gene encodes CDR1 LGHDT and CDR2 YNNKEL (reference sequence). The CDR3 DNA sequence: TGTGCCAGCAGCCAAACTAGCGGGAGGGAAAATGAGCAGTTCTTC. Protein sequence: CASSQTSGRENEQFF.

This clonotype was recorded many times. The rearrangement uses TRBV10-3 and TRBJ2-5, with a tentative D call TRBD2 (6 bases). This CDR3 comprises 14 residues. Per the germline V gene, CDR1 is ENHRY and CDR2 is SYGVKD. The germline V and J ends were trimmed by 6 bases and 4 bases, with 15 bases remaining between them. CDR3 in amino acids: CAISWTKGAETQYF. As DNA, the CDR3 is TGTGCCATCAGCTGGACTAAGGGTGCAGAGACCCAGTACTTC.

This clonotype was observed many times. This CDR3 reads CATSDQTGVEELFF. In DNA form, the CDR3 reads TGTGCCACCAGTGATCAGACAGGGGTTGAGGAGCTGTTTTTT. The chain combines TRBV24-1 with TRBJ2-2; 8 nucleotides align to TRBD1. The CDR3 has 14 amino acids. Germline V gene sequence: CDR1 KGHDR, CDR2 SFDVKD. J was trimmed by 10 bases and V by 3 bases; bases with no gene match: 6.

This clonotype was counted between two and nine times. This chain links TRBV5-1 with TRBJ2-5; TRBD2 matches 7 bases. Per the germline V gene, CDR1 is SGHRS and CDR2 is YFSETQ. The J segment lost 4 bases and the V segment lost 0 bases, leaving 3 bases of the junction unmatched. The CDR3 runs 14 residues. CDR3 DNA sequence: TGCGCCAGCAGCTTGGGACTAGCAATAGAGACCCAGTACTTC. Protein: CASSLGLAIETQYF. Full variable domain (rest looked up from reference TRBV5-1 and TRBJ2-5): KAGVTQTPRYLIKTRGQQVTLSCSPISGHRSVSWYQQTPGQGLQFLFEYFSETQRNKGNFPGRFSGRQFSNSRSEMNVSTLELGDSALYLCASSLGLAIETQYFGPGTRLLVL.

This clonotype has more than one count but fewer than ten. The chain uses TRBV12-3 or TRBV12-4 and TRBJ1-5; D gene ambiguous. This CDR3 is 15 amino acids long. Trimming took off 3 bases at V and 0 bases at J, with 9 bases between the two ends. CDR3 loop: CASSLGPTSNQPQHF. The CDR3 nucleotides are TGTGCCAGCAGTTTGGGCCCGACTAGCAATCAGCCCCAGCATTTT.

This clonotype was seen a handful of times. The J gene is TRBJ1-1, the V gene TRBV7-2; D not certain. The CDR3 spans 14 residues. V shed 1 base and J shed 3 bases, with 9 bases lying between them. CDR1 is SGHTA and CDR2 is FQGNSA in the germline V gene. CDR3 amino acids: CASSLGADYTEAFF. The CDR3 DNA reads TGTGCCAGCAGCTTAGGGGCAGACTACACTGAAGCTTTCTTT.

In this sample, this clonotype turned up a few times. V and J are TRBV5-4 and TRBJ1-4; TRBD1 matches 8 bases. Germline assignment: CDR1 SGHNT and CDR2 YYREEE (reference sequence). This CDR3 is built from 13 residues. Unmatched junction bases numbered 4, after V lost 2 bases and J lost 10 bases. CDR3 nucleotides: TGTGCCAGCAGCTTAGCAGGGACAGGAAAACTGTTTTTT. As protein: CASSLAGTGKLFF.

The rearrangement links TRBV7-9 to TRBJ1-6; 8 nucleotides align to TRBD1. CDR1 SEHNR and CDR2 FQNEAQ come from the germline V gene (reference sequence). After removal of 4 bases from V and 7 bases from J, the junction contained 3 bases not matched to a gene. The CDR3 loop spans 14 amino acids. The CDR3, as DNA: TGTGCCAGCAGCTCGGGGACAGGAAATTCACCCCTCCACTTT. Translating gives CASSSGTGNSPLHF.

The chain joins TRBV4-3 to TRBJ2-3; tentative D call: TRBD2 (5 bases). Trimming left V 1 base short and J 8 bases short, with 13 bases between. Germline V lookup: CDR1 LGHNA, CDR2 YSLEER. This CDR3 comprises 14 residues. The CDR3, as DNA: TGCGCCAGCAGCCAAGGCACGACGACTACTACGCAGTATTTT. Protein product: CASSQGTTTTTQYF.

The rearrangement joins TRBV7-6 to TRBJ1-2, with a possible D match to TRBD1 (5 bases). Germline loops: CDR1 SGHVS, CDR2 FNYEAQ. This CDR3 spans 13 amino acids. Trimming took off 6 bases at V and 4 bases at J, with 12 bases between the two ends. This CDR3 reads CASRPPDSYGYTF. The CDR3 DNA is TGTGCCAGCAGACCTCCCGACAGCTATGGCTACACCTTC.

This clonotype was seen a few times. The chain recombines TRBV5-6 with TRBJ2-5; TRBD2 matches 12 bases. Looked up from germline, CDR1 is SGHDT and CDR2 is YYEEEE. The CDR3 covers 18 residues. V was pared by 0 bases and J by 4 bases, with 10 bases of the junction left unmatched. CDR3 in amino acids: CASSLAASGRAGRETQYF. Written as DNA, the CDR3 is TGTGCCAGCAGCTTGGCCGCTAGCGGGAGGGCCGGGAGAGAGACCCAGTACTTC.

The table lists this clonotype with a few counts. The chain carries TRBV30 and TRBJ2-2, with 9 bases that match TRBD2. CDR3 length: 14 amino acids. The J segment lost 6 bases and the V segment lost 1 base, leaving 3 bases of the junction unmatched. Germline loops: CDR1 GTSNPN, CDR2 SVGIG (reference sequence). The CDR3 DNA is TGTGCCTGGAGTGGGGCGGGAGGGGCCGGGGAGCTGTTTTTT. Protein product: CAWSGAGGAGELFF.

This clonotype has only a few counts. This chain uses TRBV11-2 with TRBJ2-5; D could derive from TRBD1 or TRBD2 (7 bases each). The germline V gene has CDR1 SGHAT and CDR2 FQNNGV. There are 15 residues in the CDR3. V gave up 1 base and J gave up 6 bases, with 15 bases separating them. CDR3 nucleotide sequence: TGTGCCAGCAGCTTAGGGGAGGGGGCGCGAAAGACCCAGTACTTC. It specifies CASSLGEGARKTQYF.